These 28 T cell receptor beta chains share one sample of origin, sequenced in a study of T-cell memory formation after mild COVID-19. From the 5' RACE reads, TCRdb called clonotypes with MiXCR, one entry per CDR3 protein. Among about 340,000 distinct CDR3 sequences listed, roughly 13% were seen once. Source material: PBMCs or a T cell subset sorted from them (not recorded which). All receptors derive from a young man who had mild COVID-19 (a few samples of this study predate the infection). Cell type and time point are not known.

This sequence joins TRBV28 and TRBJ2-3; D unclear. Germline CDR1 is MDHEN and CDR2 is SYDVKM. V lost 6 bases and J 2 bases, leaving 15 bases between the germline ends. The CDR3 runs 15 residues. CDR3 nucleotides: TGTGCCAGCAGCCGAAGTACGGGCGCCACAGATACGCAGTATTTT. Translating it yields CASSRSTGATDTQYF.

The chain recombines TRBV7-9 with TRBJ2-1, with 10 nucleotides matching TRBD1. V dropped 4 bases and J dropped 8; count of bases not matched to a gene: 8. CDR3 size: 15 residues. Germline lookup yields CDR1 SEHNR and CDR2 FQNEAQ (reference sequence). CDR3 nucleotides: TGTGCCAGCAGCTCGGGACAGGGGTTAGGGGATGAGCAGTTCTTC. Its translation: CASSSGQGLGDEQFF.

There are many counts of this clonotype. The junction shows a germline mismatch at one end, possibly a read error. The chain links TRBV5-1 to TRBJ1-1, with TRBD1 identical over 8 bases. This CDR3 has 13 residues. Germline CDR1 reads SGHRS; CDR2 reads YFSETQ. The CDR3 sequence is CASSPGQGTEAFF. Here the CDR3 DNA reads TGTGCCAGCAGCCCTGGACAGGGCACTGAAGCTTTCTTT.

Only a few counts were recorded for this clonotype. This chain joins TRBV15 and TRBJ1-2; D remains ambiguous. Germline loops: CDR1 LNHNV, CDR2 YYDKDF (reference sequence). Trimming took 0 bases from V and 6 from J, leaving 11 bases between them. This CDR3 comprises 14 residues. CDR3 DNA sequence: TGTGCCACCAGCAGAGAGGGCATCGAAGATGGCTACACCTTC. Its protein product is CATSREGIEDGYTF.

This clonotype was found a few times. The chain carries TRBV6-6 and TRBJ1-2; D not resolved. The CDR3 consists of 13 residues. The germline V gene encodes CDR1 MNHNY and CDR2 SVGAGI (reference sequence). V was pared by 6 bases and J by 4 bases, with 12 bases between. CDR3 nucleotide sequence: TGTGCCAGCAGCGACCGGGAGATCTATGGCTACACCTTC. It encodes CASSDREIYGYTF.

There are a few counts of this clonotype. The gene calls are TRBV2 and TRBJ1-1; D is unclear. The CDR3 spans 14 residues. Germline CDR1 is SNHLY and CDR2 is FYNNEI. V lost 1 base to trimming and J lost 1 base, with 7 bases between them. The CDR3 loop is CASSEVGSNTEAFF. The CDR3, as DNA: TGTGCCAGCAGTGAAGTAGGGTCGAACACTGAAGCTTTCTTT.

The table lists this clonotype with a few counts. This chain links TRBV9 with TRBJ1-1, with D tentatively TRBD1 (6 bases). The CDR3 has 13 amino acids. V lost 6 bases to trimming and J lost 6 bases, with 15 bases between them. The germline V gene has CDR1 SGDLS and CDR2 YYNGEE. CDR3 sequence reads: CASKKTGDPEAFF. Written as DNA, the CDR3 is TGTGCCAGCAAGAAGACAGGCGACCCTGAAGCTTTCTTT.

The V and J genes are TRBV3-1 and TRBJ1-1, with a weak D call TRBD1 (5 bases). The germline gives CDR1 LGHDT, CDR2 YNNKEL (reference sequence). This CDR3 has 14 residues. Trimming stripped 0 bases from V and 5 bases from J, with 10 bases between. The CDR3 DNA reads TGTGCCAGCAGCCAAGATAGGGAGGGGACTGAAGCTTTCTTT. Its protein is CASSQDREGTEAFF.

V gene TRBV11-1 combines with J gene TRBJ2-7, with TRBD1 identical over 9 bases. The V gene end was trimmed by 5 bases and the J gene end by 6 bases; junction bases not matched to a gene: 8. CDR1 and CDR2 (germline): SGHAT, FQDESV (reference sequence). CDR3 length: 14 amino acids. For the CDR3, the DNA is TGTGCCAGCAGCCTCGGGACAGGGTGGTTCGAGCAGTACTTC. Its protein product is CASSLGTGWFEQYF. The full variable domain, in which reference TRBV11-1 and TRBJ2-7 provide the parts outside the CDR3, is EAEVAQSPRYKITEKSQAVAFWCDPISGHATLYWYRQILGQGPELLVQFQDESVVDDSQLPKDRFSAERLKGVDSTLKIQPAELGDSAMYLCASSLGTGWFEQYFGPGTRLTVT.

V is TRBV6-2 or TRBV6-3 and J is TRBJ1-5; D is unresolved. Trimming pared 0 bases from V and 3 bases from J, leaving 12 bases between. CDR1 MNHEY and CDR2 SVGEGT come from the germline V gene. This CDR3 spans 16 amino acids. In nucleotides, the CDR3 is TGTGCCAGCAGTTACTCGGCAGGTTGGATCAATCAGCCCCAGCATTTT. Residues: CASSYSAGWINQPQHF.

At least ten counts were recorded for this clonotype. The gene calls are TRBV7-9 and TRBJ2-3, with no clear D. Germline V gives CDR1 SEHNR, CDR2 FQNEAQ (reference sequence). The CDR3 loop spans 13 amino acids. Between the trimmed V and J ends, which lost 5 bases and 0 bases, there was a span of 6 bases. CDR3 sequence: CASSLMSTDTQYF. The CDR3 DNA reads as TGTGCCAGCAGCCTCATGAGCACAGATACGCAGTATTTT.

This clonotype showed up just a few times. V is TRBV20-1 and J is TRBJ2-3; tentative D call: TRBD2 (6 bases). This CDR3 is built from 15 residues. Germline V gene lookup returns CDR1 DFQATT and CDR2 SNEGSKA (reference sequence). With 6 bases removed from V and 2 bases from J, the gap between germline ends came to 18 bases. In DNA form, the CDR3 reads TGCAGTGCCTCGAGGTTTGGGGGGTCCACAGATACGCAGTATTTT. The encoded protein is CSASRFGGSTDTQYF.

This clonotype appeared once. The chain recombines TRBV20-1 with TRBJ2-7; 10 nucleotides line up with TRBD2. V shed 7 bases and J 1 base; nucleotides not matched to a gene: 4. The CDR3 contains 13 residues. CDR1 DFQATT and CDR2 SNEGSKA come from the germline V gene (reference sequence). The CDR3 reads CSVAGGRSYEQYV. The CDR3 coding sequence is TGCAGTGTAGCGGGGGGAAGGTCCTACGAGCAGTACGTC.

This rearrangement joins TRBV5-1 to TRBJ2-1, with TRBD1 as a possible D gene (5 bases). V was cut by 4 bases and J by 2 bases, with 7 bases left in between. This CDR3 is 13 amino acids long. CDR1 is SGHRS and CDR2 is YFSETQ in the germline V gene. The CDR3 loop reads CASSTDTYNEQFF. In DNA, the CDR3 is TGCGCCAGCAGCACGGACACCTACAATGAGCAGTTCTTC.

The rearrangement uses TRBV6-5 and TRBJ2-7; D possibly corresponds to TRBD1 (5 bases). Per the germline V gene, CDR1 is MNHEY and CDR2 is SVGAGI. The CDR3 consists of 12 residues. Trimming removed 7 bases at V and 6 bases at J, with 13 bases between. CDR3 DNA sequence: TGTGCCAGCACCACGCAGGGCGGCGAGCAGTACTTC. Its translation is CASTTQGGEQYF.

This clonotype was seen a few times. This sequence joins TRBV18 and TRBJ1-5, with TRBD1 as a possible D gene (6 bases). V was shortened by 6 bases and J by 2 bases, with 14 bases between the two germline ends. Germline values: CDR1 KGHSH, CDR2 LQKENI. This CDR3 is 15 amino acids long. The CDR3 DNA reads TGTGCCAGCTCCCCTACAGGGTCTCGCAATCAGCCCCAGCATTTT. This codes for CASSPTGSRNQPQHF.

The chain links TRBV4-3 to TRBJ2-2, with D possibly being TRBD1 (6 bases). Germline V CDR1 and CDR2: LGHNA, YSLEER. Trimming removed 4 bases from V and 1 base from J, with 10 bases in between. The CDR3 loop spans 15 amino acids. The chain's CDR3 is CASSPTQGNTGELFF. In DNA, the CDR3 is TGCGCCAGCAGCCCAACACAGGGGAACACCGGGGAGCTGTTTTTT.

This chain uses TRBV7-3 with TRBJ2-1; a possible D gene is TRBD2 (6 bases). The length of the CDR3 is 14 residues. Germline V gives CDR1 SGHTA, CDR2 FQGTGA. Trimming pared 2 bases from V and 10 bases from J, leaving 15 bases between. This CDR3 reads CASSLGGGSEEQFF. In DNA form, the CDR3 reads TGTGCCAGCAGCTTAGGAGGAGGGAGTGAGGAGCAGTTCTTC.

The J gene is TRBJ2-3, the V gene TRBV28; D unresolved. V was clipped by 6 bases and J by 6 bases, with 10 bases between them. The CDR3 is 12 residues long. Germline V lookup: CDR1 MDHEN, CDR2 SYDVKM. The CDR3 bases are TGTGCCAGCAGCATAAACCGGGATACGCAGTATTTT. This sequence encodes CASSINRDTQYF.

The chain recombines TRBV18 with TRBJ2-3, with D tentatively TRBD1 (6 bases). V was clipped by 4 bases and J by 4 bases, with 12 bases between them. The CDR3 spans 14 residues. CDR1 is KGHSH, CDR2 LQKENI, per germline. The CDR3 spells CASSLRTAPDTQYF. The CDR3 nucleotides read TGTGCCAGCTCACTCCGGACAGCTCCAGATACGCAGTATTTT.

This clonotype was detected ten times or more. The rearrangement uses TRBV6-6 and TRBJ1-5; 8 nucleotides line up with TRBD1. The CDR3 extends over 14 amino acids. Germline CDR1 MNHNY, CDR2 SVGAGI (reference sequence). The trim removed 6 bases at V and 6 bases at J, leaving 7 bases unmatched. The CDR3 is CASSSTGVSQPQHF. For the CDR3, the DNA is TGTGCCAGCAGCTCGACAGGGGTCAGTCAGCCCCAGCATTTT.

This clonotype was observed a few times. The rearrangement joins TRBV7-2 to TRBJ2-2; D possibly corresponds to TRBD2 (6 bases). V lost 5 bases and J 7 bases, leaving 11 bases between the germline ends. The CDR3 has 13 residues. Per the germline V gene, CDR1 is SGHTA and CDR2 is FQGNSA. The CDR3 DNA reads TGTGCCAGCAGCCCATGGGGGGTCGGGGAGCTGTTTTTT. Protein product: CASSPWGVGELFF.

In this sample, this clonotype turned up a few times. The chain uses TRBV10-3 and TRBJ2-5; D possibly corresponds to TRBD1 (5 bases). Trimming removed 8 bases from V and 10 bases from J, with 17 bases in between. This CDR3 region has 12 residues. From germline, CDR1 is ENHRY and CDR2 SYGVKD. The CDR3 reads CAISSEKGHQYF. In DNA form, the CDR3 reads TGTGCCATCTCATCGGAAAAGGGGCACCAGTACTTC.

The chain links TRBV12-3 or TRBV12-4 to TRBJ1-4, with TRBD1 matching over 8 bases. Unmatched junction bases numbered 2, after V lost 2 bases and J lost 12 bases. The CDR3 is made up of 12 amino acids. The CDR3 reads CASSLQGAQLFF. The CDR3 DNA reads as TGTGCCAGCAGTTTACAGGGGGCGCAACTGTTTTTT.

In this sample, this clonotype turned up a few times. The chain couples TRBV5-6 to TRBJ2-2; D may correspond to TRBD1 or TRBD2 (6 bases each). Trimming cost V 4 bases and J 0 bases, with 13 bases left between them. The CDR3 loop spans 16 amino acids. The V gene's germline CDR1 is SGHDT and CDR2 YYEEEE. CDR3 nucleotides: TGTGCCAGCAGCCCCGTGGGGGGCGCGAACACCGGGGAGCTGTTTTTT. It codes for CASSPVGGANTGELFF.

This clonotype was detected only a few times. The rearrangement uses TRBV7-9 and TRBJ2-3; D is ambiguous. Germline CDR1 and CDR2: SEHNR and FQNEAQ (reference sequence). CDR3 length: 16 residues. Trimming took 3 bases from V and 0 from J, leaving 13 bases between them. The CDR3 spells CASSFRRLASTDTQYF. CDR3 in DNA: TGTGCCAGCAGCTTTAGACGGCTCGCTAGCACAGATACGCAGTATTTT.

This clonotype was picked up a small number of times. The CDR3 here is CASSRGEGSEQFF. Here the CDR3 DNA reads TGTGCCAGCAGCCGGGGGGAGGGGAGTGAGCAGTTCTTC. This chain uses TRBV3-1 with TRBJ2-1; 7 bases match TRBD2. The CDR3 runs 13 residues. The V and J ends lost 4 bases and 9 bases, in that order; junction bases with no gene match: 6. Per germline, CDR1 LGHDT and CDR2 YNNKEL (reference sequence).

This clonotype was picked up a small number of times. The chain combines TRBV19 with TRBJ2-2; D remains ambiguous. Trimming cost V 4 bases and J 6 bases, with 6 bases left between them. The CDR3 is made up of 12 amino acids. Germline CDR1 reads LNHDA; CDR2 reads SQIVND (reference sequence). The CDR3 spells CASSTRSGELFF. Here the CDR3 DNA reads TGTGCCAGTAGTACTAGGTCCGGGGAGCTGTTTTTT.